A selection of T cell receptor beta chains follows, all from one sample in a study of CD8 T cells in ankylosing spondylitis. Each CDR3 protein gets one entry after TCRdb re-called the 5' RACE reads with MiXCR. The table has just under 350,000 distinct CDR3 sequences, roughly 15% seen once. Sequenced input: blood, either unsorted or a sorted T cell fraction (not recorded which). The source of these receptors is a male donor with ankylosing spondylitis or in good health (not recorded which). Each CDR3 is given with its conserved first and last residue. The order of the fields is V gene, D gene, J gene, clone size, CDR3 protein, CDR3 DNA. The D gene is left open where the match is weak. Clone size is not always given. Where it is, it says once, few, many or a class for expanded clones.

TRBV11-2,-,TRBJ2-2,-,CASSFWNTGELFF,TGTGCCAGCAGCTTTTGGAACACCGGGGAGCTGTTTTTT
TRBV12-3/TRBV12-4,-,TRBJ1-2,-,CASNDSGGRVYGYTF,TGTGCCAGCAACGATTCGGGGGGGCGCGTCTATGGCTACACCTTC
TRBV18,TRBD1,TRBJ2-4,-,CASSPGQVNGIQYF,TGTGCCAGCTCACCGGGACAGGTAAACGGCATTCAGTACTTC
TRBV5-1,TRBD1,TRBJ2-7,-,CASSLRDRGQGEQYF,TGCGCCAGCAGCCTCCGGGACAGGGGGCAGGGAGAGCAGTACTTC
TRBV5-1,-,TRBJ2-3,once,CASSLAFYTDTQYF,TGCGCCAGCAGCTTGGCGTTCTACACAGATACGCAGTATTTT
TRBV6-1,-,TRBJ1-6,-,CASSAEWESPLHF,TGTGCCAGCAGTGCGGAGTGGGAATCACCCCTCCACTTT
TRBV3-1,-,TRBJ2-5,-,CASSRSLAAAYF,TGTGCCAGCAGCCGCTCGTTGGCCGCGGCATACTTC
TRBV4-2,-,TRBJ2-1,few,CASSQEVNNNEQFF,TGTGCCAGCAGCCAAGAAGTCAACAACAATGAGCAGTTCTTC
TRBV10-3,-,TRBJ2-3,few,CAISLGASTDTQYF,TGTGCCATCAGCCTGGGAGCAAGCACAGATACGCAGTATTTT
TRBV29-1,-,TRBJ1-6,many,CSATGPNSPLHF,TGCAGCGCGACAGGACCCAATTCACCCCTCCACTTT
TRBV20-1,-,TRBJ2-1,-,CSALKRWDEQFF,TGCAGTGCTCTGAAGAGGTGGGATGAGCAGTTCTTC
TRBV7-9,-,TRBJ2-2,few,CASSLRGLRTGELFF,TGTGCCAGCAGCTTACGGGGTTTGAGGACCGGGGAGCTGTTTTTT
TRBV6-1,TRBD1,TRBJ2-1,-,CASTTGGQGANEQFF,TGTGCCAGCACCACTGGGGGACAGGGAGCCAATGAGCAGTTCTTC